This T cell receptor (beta chain) derives from a study of shared T cell receptors in the human thymus. CDR3 length: 13 amino acids. The V gene lost 0 bases and the J gene lost 3 bases, with 5 bases spanning the gap. CDR1 and CDR2 from the germline V gene are SEHNR and FQNEAQ (reference sequence). The data were produced by immunoSEQ multiplex PCR, yet TCRdb's version contains in-frame clones alone and is incomplete. The sample consists of 540,000 or so clones, about four fifths of them appearing once. These data were also filed under a second study, of human thymus T cells.

The chain uses TRBV7-9 and TRBJ1-1; no reliable D call. The sequenced sample consisted of thymocytes. This TCR was sampled from a boy under two years old with a congenital heart defect. The CDR3 sequence: CASSLAPYTEAFF. The CDR3, as DNA: TGTGCCAGCAGCTTAGCTCCCTACACTGAAGCTTTCTTT.